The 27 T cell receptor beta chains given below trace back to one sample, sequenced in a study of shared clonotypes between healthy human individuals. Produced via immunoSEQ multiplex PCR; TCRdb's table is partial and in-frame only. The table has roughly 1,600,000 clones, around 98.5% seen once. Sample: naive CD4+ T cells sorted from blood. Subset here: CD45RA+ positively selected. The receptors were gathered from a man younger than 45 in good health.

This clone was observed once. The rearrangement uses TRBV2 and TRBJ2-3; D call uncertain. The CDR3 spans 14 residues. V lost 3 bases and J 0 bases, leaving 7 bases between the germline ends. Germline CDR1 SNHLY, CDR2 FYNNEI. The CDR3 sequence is CASSDGASTDTQYF. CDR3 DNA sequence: TGTGCCAGCAGTGACGGAGCTAGCACAGATACGCAGTATTTT.

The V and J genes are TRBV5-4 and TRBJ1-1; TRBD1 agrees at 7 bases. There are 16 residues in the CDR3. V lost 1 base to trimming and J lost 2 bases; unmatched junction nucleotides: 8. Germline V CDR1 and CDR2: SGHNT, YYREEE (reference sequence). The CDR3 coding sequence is TGTGCCAGCAGCTTGTTCCCCAGGGGGGTTAACACTGAAGCTTTCTTT. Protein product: CASSLFPRGVNTEAFF. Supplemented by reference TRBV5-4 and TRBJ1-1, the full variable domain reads ETGVTQSPTHLIKTRGQQVTLRCSSQSGHNTVSWYQQALGQGPQFIFQYYREEENGRGNFPPRFSGLQFPNYSSELNVNALELDDSALYLCASSLFPRGVNTEAFFGQGTRLTVV.

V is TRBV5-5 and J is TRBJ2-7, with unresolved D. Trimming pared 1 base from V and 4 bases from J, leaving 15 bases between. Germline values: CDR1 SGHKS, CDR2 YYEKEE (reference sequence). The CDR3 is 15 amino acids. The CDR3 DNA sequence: TGTGCCAGCAGCTTGACTATCGTCCGGCAATACGAGCAGTACTTC. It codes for CASSLTIVRQYEQYF.

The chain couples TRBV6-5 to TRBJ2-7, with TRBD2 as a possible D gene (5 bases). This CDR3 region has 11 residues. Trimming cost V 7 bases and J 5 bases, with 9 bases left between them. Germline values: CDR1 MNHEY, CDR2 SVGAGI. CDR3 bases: TGTGCCAGCACCGTGAGGGACGAGCAGTACTTC. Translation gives CASTVRDEQYF.

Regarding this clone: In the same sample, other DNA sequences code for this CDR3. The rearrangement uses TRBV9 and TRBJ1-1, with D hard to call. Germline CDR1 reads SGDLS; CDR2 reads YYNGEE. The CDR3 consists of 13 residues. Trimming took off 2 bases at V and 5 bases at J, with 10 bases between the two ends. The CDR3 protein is CASSVLSGTEAFF. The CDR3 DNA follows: TGTGCCAGCAGCGTCCTTTCTGGTACTGAAGCTTTCTTT.

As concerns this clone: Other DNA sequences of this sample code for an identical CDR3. In nucleotides, the CDR3 is TGTGCCAGTAGCTCGGGTTACCAAGAGACCCAGTACTTC. As protein: CASSSGYQETQYF. The gene calls are TRBV19 and TRBJ2-5; D unresolved. CDR3 length: 13 residues. V shed 6 bases and J shed 0 bases, with 8 bases lying between them. The germline gives CDR1 LNHDA, CDR2 SQIVND (reference sequence). Filled out from reference TRBV19 and TRBJ2-5, the complete variable domain reads DGGITQSPKYLFRKEGQNVTLSCEQNLNHDAMYWYRQDPGQGLRLIYYSQIVNDFQKGDIAEGYSVSREKKESFPLTVTSAQKNPTAFYLCASSSGYQETQYFGPGTRLLVL.

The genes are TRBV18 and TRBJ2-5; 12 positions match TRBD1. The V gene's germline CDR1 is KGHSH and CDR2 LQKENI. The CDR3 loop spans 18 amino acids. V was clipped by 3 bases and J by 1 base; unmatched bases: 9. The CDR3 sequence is CASSPIPGQGAVQETQYF. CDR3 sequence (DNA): TGTGCCAGCTCACCTATCCCGGGACAGGGGGCGGTCCAAGAGACCCAGTACTTC.

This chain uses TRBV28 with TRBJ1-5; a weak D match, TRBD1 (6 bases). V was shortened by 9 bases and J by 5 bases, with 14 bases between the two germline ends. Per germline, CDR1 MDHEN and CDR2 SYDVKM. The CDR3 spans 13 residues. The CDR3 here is CASRPGQHQPQHF. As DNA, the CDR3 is TGTGCCAGTAGACCGGGACAACATCAGCCCCAGCATTTT.

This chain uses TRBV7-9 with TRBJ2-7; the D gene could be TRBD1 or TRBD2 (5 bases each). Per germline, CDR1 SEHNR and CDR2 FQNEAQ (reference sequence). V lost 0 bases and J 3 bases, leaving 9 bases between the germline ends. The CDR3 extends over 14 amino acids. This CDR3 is CASSLARGGYEQYF. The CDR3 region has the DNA TGTGCCAGCAGCTTAGCACGGGGCGGCTACGAGCAGTACTTC. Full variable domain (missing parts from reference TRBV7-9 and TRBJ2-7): DTGVSQNPRHKITKRGQNVTFRCDPISEHNRLYWYRQTLGQGPEFLTYFQNEAQLEKSRLLSDRFSAERPKGSFSTLEIQRTEQGDSAMYLCASSLARGGYEQYFGPGTRLTVT.

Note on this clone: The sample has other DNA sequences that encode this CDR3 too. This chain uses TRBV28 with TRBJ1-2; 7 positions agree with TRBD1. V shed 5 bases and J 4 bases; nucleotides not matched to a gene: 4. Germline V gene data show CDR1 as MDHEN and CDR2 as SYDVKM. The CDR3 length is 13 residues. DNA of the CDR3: TGTGCCAGCAGTATTCGACAGGGCTATGGCTACACCTTC. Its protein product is CASSIRQGYGYTF.

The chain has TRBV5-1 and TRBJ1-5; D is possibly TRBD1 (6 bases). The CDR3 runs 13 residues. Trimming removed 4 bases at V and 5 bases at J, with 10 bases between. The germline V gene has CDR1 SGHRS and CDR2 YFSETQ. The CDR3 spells CASSAGHDQPQHF. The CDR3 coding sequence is TGCGCCAGCAGCGCGGGACACGATCAGCCCCAGCATTTT. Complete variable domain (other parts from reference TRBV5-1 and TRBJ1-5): KAGVTQTPRYLIKTRGQQVTLSCSPISGHRSVSWYQQTPGQGLQFLFEYFSETQRNKGNFPGRFSGRQFSNSRSEMNVSTLELGDSALYLCASSAGHDQPQHFGDGTRLSIL.

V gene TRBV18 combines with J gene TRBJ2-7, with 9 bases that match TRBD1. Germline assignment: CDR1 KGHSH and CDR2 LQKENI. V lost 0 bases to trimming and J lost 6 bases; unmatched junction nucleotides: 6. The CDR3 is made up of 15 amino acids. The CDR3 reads CASSPPGQGGLEQYF. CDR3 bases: TGTGCCAGCTCACCACCGGGACAGGGAGGGCTCGAGCAGTACTTC.

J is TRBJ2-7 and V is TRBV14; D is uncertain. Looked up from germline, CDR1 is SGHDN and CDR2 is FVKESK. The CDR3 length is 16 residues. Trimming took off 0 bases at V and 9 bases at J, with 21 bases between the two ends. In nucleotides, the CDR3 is TGTGCCAGCAGCCAAGATATAAGTCCCAGGCCCGTCGGGCAGTACTTC. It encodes CASSQDISPRPVGQYF.

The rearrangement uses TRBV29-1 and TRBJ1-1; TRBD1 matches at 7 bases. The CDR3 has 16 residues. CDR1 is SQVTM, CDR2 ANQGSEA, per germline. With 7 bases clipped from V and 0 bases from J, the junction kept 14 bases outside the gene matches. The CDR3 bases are TGCAGCGCCGATAGGGGGCAGGGCGCCATGAACACTGAAGCTTTCTTT. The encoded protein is CSADRGQGAMNTEAFF.

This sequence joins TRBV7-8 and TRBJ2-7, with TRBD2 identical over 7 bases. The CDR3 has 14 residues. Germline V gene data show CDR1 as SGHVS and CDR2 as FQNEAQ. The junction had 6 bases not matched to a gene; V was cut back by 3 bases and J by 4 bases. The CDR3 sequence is CASSFGREFYEQYF. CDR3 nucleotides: TGTGCCAGCAGCTTCGGGCGGGAGTTTTACGAGCAGTACTTC.

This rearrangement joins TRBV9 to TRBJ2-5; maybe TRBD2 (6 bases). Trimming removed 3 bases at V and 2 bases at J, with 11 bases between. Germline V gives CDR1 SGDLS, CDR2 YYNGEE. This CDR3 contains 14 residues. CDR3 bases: TGTGCCAGCAGCGCCTCAGGAGGGCAAGAGACCCAGTACTTC. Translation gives CASSASGGQETQYF.

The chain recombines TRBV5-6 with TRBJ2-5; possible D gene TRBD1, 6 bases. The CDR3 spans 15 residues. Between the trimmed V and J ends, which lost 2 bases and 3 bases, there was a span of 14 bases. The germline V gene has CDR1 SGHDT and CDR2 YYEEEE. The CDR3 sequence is CASSLPGTMEETQYF. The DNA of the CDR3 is TGTGCCAGCAGCTTACCCGGGACAATGGAAGAGACCCAGTACTTC.

The CDR3 DNA is TGTGCCAGCAGCTTGGAGGACAGGGGTGGAGAAAAACTGTTTTTT. Its translation: CASSLEDRGGEKLFF. This chain uses TRBV7-9 with TRBJ1-4, with 9 bases that match TRBD1. In germline, CDR1 is SEHNR, CDR2 FQNEAQ (reference sequence). The V segment lost 3 bases and the J segment 8 bases; nucleotides outside the gene matches: 7. CDR3 length equals 15 residues.

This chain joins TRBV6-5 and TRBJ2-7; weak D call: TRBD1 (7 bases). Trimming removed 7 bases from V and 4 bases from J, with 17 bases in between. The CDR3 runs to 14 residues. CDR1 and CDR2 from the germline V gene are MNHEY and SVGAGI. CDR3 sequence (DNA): TGTGCCAGCATCGTGAGGCAGGGGGGTTACGAGCAGTACTTC. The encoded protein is CASIVRQGGYEQYF.

This CDR3 reads CASSQTVSYEQYF. CDR3 nucleotides: TGTGCCAGCAGTCAGACAGTTTCCTACGAGCAGTACTTC. This chain uses TRBV6-6 with TRBJ2-7, with a possible D match to TRBD1 (5 bases). CDR3 length: 13 amino acids. Germline V lookup: CDR1 MNHNY, CDR2 SVGAGI (reference sequence). The ends were cut back, 5 bases at V and 1 base at J, with 9 bases in the middle.

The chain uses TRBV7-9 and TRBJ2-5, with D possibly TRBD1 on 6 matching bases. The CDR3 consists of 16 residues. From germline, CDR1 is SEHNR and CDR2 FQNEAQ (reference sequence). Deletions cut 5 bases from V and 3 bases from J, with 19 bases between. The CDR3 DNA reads TGTGCCAGCAGCACAGGCATTCGACAGGCTGAAGAGACCCAGTACTTC. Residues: CASSTGIRQAEETQYF.

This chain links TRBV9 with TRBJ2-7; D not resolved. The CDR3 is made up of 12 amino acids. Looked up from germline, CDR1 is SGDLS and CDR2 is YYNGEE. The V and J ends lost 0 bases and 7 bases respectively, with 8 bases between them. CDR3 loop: CASSVDFGEQYF. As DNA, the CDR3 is TGTGCCAGCAGCGTAGATTTCGGGGAGCAGTACTTC.

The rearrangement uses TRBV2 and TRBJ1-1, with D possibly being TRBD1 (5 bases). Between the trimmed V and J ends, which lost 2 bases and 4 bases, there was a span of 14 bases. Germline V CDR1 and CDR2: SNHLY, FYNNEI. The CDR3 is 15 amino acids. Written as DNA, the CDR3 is TGTGCCAGCAGTGAATATGCAGGGCTGGGCACTGAAGCTTTCTTT. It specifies CASSEYAGLGTEAFF.

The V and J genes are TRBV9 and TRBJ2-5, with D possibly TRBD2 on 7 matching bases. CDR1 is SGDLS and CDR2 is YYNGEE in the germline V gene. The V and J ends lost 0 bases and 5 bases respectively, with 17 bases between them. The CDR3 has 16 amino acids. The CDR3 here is CASSVAGVQGGETQYF. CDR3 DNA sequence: TGTGCCAGCAGCGTAGCAGGGGTGCAGGGAGGGGAGACCCAGTACTTC.

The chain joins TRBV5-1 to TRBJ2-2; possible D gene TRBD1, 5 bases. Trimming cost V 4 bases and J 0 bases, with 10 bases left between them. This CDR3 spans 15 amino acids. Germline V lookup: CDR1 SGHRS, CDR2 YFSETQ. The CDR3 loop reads CASSGARPNTGELFF. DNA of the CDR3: TGCGCCAGCAGCGGGGCTCGGCCGAACACCGGGGAGCTGTTTTTT.

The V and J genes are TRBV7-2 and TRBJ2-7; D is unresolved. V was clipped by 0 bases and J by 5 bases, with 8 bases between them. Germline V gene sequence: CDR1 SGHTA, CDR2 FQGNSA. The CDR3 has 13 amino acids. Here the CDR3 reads CASSLARRNEQYF. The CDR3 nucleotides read TGTGCCAGCAGCTTAGCACGTCGAAACGAGCAGTACTTC.

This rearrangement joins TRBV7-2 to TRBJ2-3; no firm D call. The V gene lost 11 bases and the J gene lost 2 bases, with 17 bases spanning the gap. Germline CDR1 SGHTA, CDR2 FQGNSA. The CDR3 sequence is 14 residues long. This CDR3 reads CASHSVANTDTQYF. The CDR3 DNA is TGTGCCTCCCACTCGGTAGCAAACACAGATACGCAGTATTTT.